The 23 T cell receptor beta chains in this list originate from one sample, sequenced in a study of T cells in women clearing cervical HPV infection. The table came from immunoSEQ multiplex PCR; TCRdb's copy has only in-frame clones and leaves some out. The sample holds tens of thousands of clones. Material: blood buffy coat. The source is a woman between 18 and 69 years old with a cervical HPV16 infection that either progressed to CIN3+ or cleared (not recorded which).

With respect to this clone: The read halts 3 residues ahead of the CDR3 end, with the missing end drawn from the germline J gene. J is TRBJ1-2 and V is TRBV5-4, with 7 bases that match TRBD1. J was trimmed by 3 bases and V by 0 bases; bases with no gene match: 8. This CDR3 is built from 16 residues. CDR1 is SGHNT, CDR2 YYREEE, per germline (reference sequence). The sequenced part of the CDR3 DNA is TGTGCCAGCAGCTTGGGAAGGGAGGGGGCGGACTATGGC. As protein: CASSLGREGADYG. From start to end, the CDR3 is CASSLGREGADYGYTF.

In regard to this clone: The read gets to within 3 residues of the CDR3 end, and the germline J gene fills in the rest. The chain recombines TRBV5-4 with TRBJ1-4; D might be TRBD1 (6 bases). This CDR3 spans 15 amino acids. CDR1 and CDR2 from the germline V gene are SGHNT and YYREEE (reference sequence). V lost 4 bases and J 4 bases, leaving 14 bases between the germline ends. Partial CDR3 DNA: TGTGCCAGCAGCCTCCAGGGGTCGATTAATGAAAAA. Its protein product is CASSLQGSINEK. Given in full, the CDR3 is CASSLQGSINEKLFF.

About this clone: The read ends 3 residues before the CDR3 terminus; that terminus is restored from the germline J gene. V is TRBV20-1 and J is TRBJ1-4; D call uncertain. The germline V and J ends were trimmed by 3 bases and 2 bases, with 7 bases remaining between them. This CDR3 contains 13 residues. The germline gives CDR1 DFQATT, CDR2 SNEGSKA (reference sequence). This chain's CDR3 is CSASGSTNEKLFF. The CDR3 DNA, read in part, is TGCAGTGCTAGCGGTTCGACTAATGAAAAA.

A remark on this clone: The CDR3 goes on 3 residues after the read ends, and that part is filled in from the germline J gene. This chain connects TRBV30 to TRBJ2-3, with 11 nucleotides matching TRBD2. From germline, CDR1 is GTSNPN and CDR2 SVGIG (reference sequence). With V trimmed by 5 bases and J by 4 bases, 5 bases remained unmatched. CDR3 length: 14 residues. CDR3 loop: CAWDFSGGADTQYF. The CDR3 DNA, read in part, is TGTGCCTGGGACTTTAGCGGGGGGGCAGATACG.

As concerns this clone: The observed sequence ends 3 residues before the CDR3 terminus, with the missing tail filled in from the germline J gene. The rearrangement links TRBV6-2 or TRBV6-3 to TRBJ2-5; D possibly corresponds to TRBD2 (5 bases). From germline, CDR1 is MNHEY and CDR2 SVGEGT. The CDR3 contains 12 residues. Trimming pared 7 bases from V and 4 bases from J, leaving 10 bases between. The CDR3 sequence is CASTNGVETQYF. The sequenced part of the CDR3 DNA is TGTGCCAGCACGAACGGGGTAGAGACC.

Concerning this clone: Read sequence stops 3 residues before the CDR3 end, and the germline J gene provides the missing end. This rearrangement joins TRBV20-1 to TRBJ1-1; no clear D gene. V lost 0 bases and J 4 bases, leaving 9 bases between the germline ends. CDR3 length equals 13 residues. CDR1 is DFQATT and CDR2 is SNEGSKA in the germline V gene (reference sequence). The CDR3 here is CSARDLSPTEAFF. The sequenced part of the CDR3 DNA is TGCAGTGCTAGAGACCTTTCCCCCACTGAA.

As regards this clone: The sequence runs out 3 residues before the end of the CDR3; the remainder is reconstructed from the germline J gene. V and J are TRBV5-6 and TRBJ1-2, with D maybe TRBD1 (5 bases). Per the germline V gene, CDR1 is SGHDT and CDR2 is YYEEEE. The CDR3 has 13 residues. CDR3 protein: CASSSLGGKGYTF. The covered CDR3 bases are TGTGCCAGCAGCTCCCTGGGGGGGAAGGGC.

Worth noting for this clone: The CDR3 end is not reached by the read, which stops 3 residues before it; the germline J gene fills it in. The chain links TRBV7-9 to TRBJ2-1; D unclear. The CDR3 is made up of 15 amino acids. Per germline, CDR1 SEHNR and CDR2 FQNEAQ (reference sequence). V was shortened by 2 bases and J by 5 bases, with 13 bases between the two germline ends. The sequenced CDR3 bases are TGTGCCAGCAGCTTATGGGCGATGGGCGACAATGAG. It translates to CASSLWAMGDNE. The whole CDR3 reads CASSLWAMGDNEQFF. Filled out from reference TRBV7-9 and TRBJ2-1, the complete variable domain reads DTGVSQNPRHKITKRGQNVTFRCDPISEHNRLYWYRQTLGQGPEFLTYFQNEAQLEKSRLLSDRFSAERPKGSFSTLEIQRTEQGDSAMYLCASSLWAMGDNEQFFGPGTRLTVL.

Remarks on this clone: The read gets to within 3 residues of the CDR3 end, and the germline J gene fills in the rest. The chain recombines TRBV7-9 with TRBJ2-1; 8 nucleotides line up with TRBD1. Trimming at V came to 6 bases and at J to 4 bases, leaving 8 bases not matched to a gene. Germline lookup yields CDR1 SEHNR and CDR2 FQNEAQ (reference sequence). This CDR3 region has 15 residues. CDR3 DNA (partial): TGTGCCAGCAGTCCCGGGACAGGAACTTACAATGAG. Residues: CASSPGTGTYNE. The whole CDR3 region reads CASSPGTGTYNEQFF.

A word on this clone: The CDR3 end lies 3 residues beyond the end of the read and is filled in from the germline J gene. V gene TRBV5-1 combines with J gene TRBJ1-4, with D possibly matching TRBD1 (5 bases). Germline assignment: CDR1 SGHRS and CDR2 YFSETQ. Deletions cut 0 bases from V and 8 bases from J, with 11 bases between. The CDR3 extends over 14 amino acids. The CDR3 loop is CASSLAEKGEKLFF. Incomplete CDR3 DNA: TGCGCCAGCAGCTTGGCCGAAAAGGGGGAAAAA.

Concerning this clone itself: Sequencing ends 3 residues short of the CDR3 end; the germline J gene provides the rest. The chain employs TRBV7-9 and TRBJ2-1; D possibly corresponds to TRBD1 (5 bases). V was pared by 3 bases and J by 3 bases, with 9 bases between. The CDR3 consists of 14 residues. Looked up from germline, CDR1 is SEHNR and CDR2 is FQNEAQ (reference sequence). CDR3 sequence: CASSLGQNYNEQFF. The CDR3 DNA, read in part, is TGTGCCAGCAGCTTGGGGCAGAACTACAATGAG.

Remarks on this clone: The read ends 3 residues shy of where the CDR3 ends; the end is completed using the germline J gene. The chain is built from TRBV6-1 and TRBJ2-7, with no clear D. Germline V gene sequence: CDR1 MNHNS, CDR2 SASEGT. The V and J ends lost 2 bases and 0 bases respectively, with 5 bases between them. This CDR3 has 13 amino acids. CDR3 residues: CASSESPSYEQYF. CDR3 DNA (partial): TGTGCCAGCAGTGAATCTCCCTCCTACGAG.

With regard to this clone: The CDR3 is cut off 3 residues early in the read; its end comes from the germline J gene. The chain has TRBV7-2 and TRBJ2-3, with 8 bases lining up with TRBD2. This CDR3 is built from 15 residues. After removal of 7 bases from V and 1 base from J, the junction contained 7 bases not matched to a gene. Germline lookup yields CDR1 SGHTA and CDR2 FQGNSA. The CDR3 spells CASTSPAGGTDTQYF. The part of the CDR3 DNA that was read is TGTGCCAGCACCTCCCCAGCGGGGGGCACAGATACG. Drawing the rest from reference TRBV7-2 and TRBJ2-3, the complete variable domain is GAGVSQSPSNKVTEKGKDVELRCDPISGHTALYWYRQSLGQGLEFLIYFQGNSAPDKSGLPSDRFSAERTGGSVSTLTIQRTQQEDSAVYLCASTSPAGGTDTQYFGPGTRLTVL.

Concerning this clone: The read terminates 3 residues before the CDR3 end, so the remaining end is supplied by the germline J gene. The chain links TRBV7-3 to TRBJ2-3; 9 bases match TRBD1. The ends lost 2 bases at V and 4 bases at J; junction bases unmatched: 4. Germline V CDR1 and CDR2: SGHTA, FQGTGA. CDR3 length: 15 residues. CDR3 DNA, as far as it was read: TGTGCCAGCAGCTTACAACAGGGGGCTTCAGATACG. Encoded protein: CASSLQQGASDT. The full CDR3 protein is CASSLQQGASDTQYF.

The DNA read from the CDR3 is TGCGCCAGCAGCTTGGCCGAACAGGGAAACACCGGGGAG. Translation: CASSLAEQGNTGE. The whole CDR3 is CASSLAEQGNTGELFF. The rearrangement uses TRBV5-1 and TRBJ2-2, with D possibly TRBD1 on 6 matching bases. The read is 3 residues too short to cover the CDR3 end, so that end is filled in from the germline J gene. The CDR3 runs to 16 residues. Looked up from germline, CDR1 is SGHRS and CDR2 is YFSETQ. Trimming pared 0 bases from V and 2 bases from J, leaving 11 bases between.

About this clone: The sequence runs out 3 residues before the end of the CDR3; the remainder is reconstructed from the germline J gene. J is TRBJ1-3 and V is TRBV30; D is possibly TRBD1 (5 bases). V was shortened by 2 bases and J by 1 base, with 21 bases between the two germline ends. There are 18 residues in the CDR3. The germline gives CDR1 GTSNPN, CDR2 SVGIG (reference sequence). This CDR3 reads CAWSQRAGQRLSGNTIYF. The DNA read from the CDR3 is TGTGCCTGGAGTCAACGGGCAGGGCAGAGGTTATCTGGAAACACC.

As concerns this clone: The CDR3 goes on 3 residues after the read ends, and that part is filled in from the germline J gene. The rearrangement joins TRBV20-1 to TRBJ1-3; a possible D gene is TRBD1 (5 bases). V was trimmed by 0 bases and J by 0 bases, leaving 12 bases between them. Germline CDR1 is DFQATT and CDR2 is SNEGSKA (reference sequence). CDR3 length: 16 residues. The covered CDR3 bases are TGCAGTGCTAGAGATCGGAGCGACAGCTCTGGAAACACC. It yields the protein CSARDRSDSSGNT. The CDR3 reads in full as CSARDRSDSSGNTIYF.

Points on this clone: From the germline J gene comes the end of the CDR3, since the read stops 3 residues before it. V usage is TRBV5-4 and J usage is TRBJ2-7; the match to TRBD2 covers 12 bases. V lost 2 bases to trimming and J lost 4 bases; unmatched junction nucleotides: 7. The CDR3 extends over 16 amino acids. CDR1 SGHNT and CDR2 YYREEE come from the germline V gene (reference sequence). CDR3 loop: CASSFRTSGVVYEQYF. The CDR3 DNA, read in part, is TGTGCCAGCAGCTTCAGGACTAGCGGGGTGGTTTACGAG.

In the case of this clone: The read terminates 3 residues ahead of where the CDR3 ends, so the germline J gene completes it. J is TRBJ1-4 and V is TRBV20-1, with a weak D call TRBD1 (5 bases). The CDR3 consists of 13 residues. Germline V gene data show CDR1 as DFQATT and CDR2 as SNEGSKA (reference sequence). Trimming took off 5 bases at V and 6 bases at J, with 13 bases between the two ends. CDR3 in amino acids: CSALDFRDEKLFF. The DNA read from the CDR3 is TGCAGTGCTCTAGATTTCAGGGATGAAAAA.

Of note for this clone: The read comes to an end 3 residues before the CDR3 does, leaving the germline J gene to fill in the end. The genes are TRBV5-1 and TRBJ1-1; 7 bases align to TRBD1. The CDR3 covers 13 residues. Trimming at V came to 0 bases and at J to 7 bases, leaving 3 bases not matched to a gene. Per the germline V gene, CDR1 is SGHRS and CDR2 is YFSETQ. CDR3 protein: CASSLDRGLEAFF. The DNA read from the CDR3 is TGCGCCAGCAGCTTGGACAGGGGACTTGAA.

On this clone: The read comes to an end 3 residues before the CDR3 does, leaving the germline J gene to fill in the end. The rearrangement uses TRBV18 and TRBJ2-1; 9 positions match TRBD1. The V gene end was trimmed by 1 base and the J gene end by 9 bases; junction bases not matched to a gene: 16. Germline lookup yields CDR1 KGHSH and CDR2 LQKENI. This CDR3 has 18 residues. The DNA read from the CDR3 is TGTGCCAGCTCACCACGGGCGGGACAGGGATCTTCGCCGGGTGAG. It translates to CASSPRAGQGSSPGE. The entire CDR3 reads CASSPRAGQGSSPGEQFF.

Details on this clone: The read terminates 3 residues before the CDR3 end, so the remaining end is supplied by the germline J gene. V is TRBV19 and J is TRBJ1-1; D perhaps matches TRBD1 (5 bases). The V gene's germline CDR1 is LNHDA and CDR2 SQIVND (reference sequence). V lost 5 bases and J lost 6, with 13 bases in between. The CDR3 runs to 13 residues. CDR3 DNA (partial): TGTGCCAGTAGTGTACTCCTCAGGGCTGAA. Translated, it gives CASSVLLRAE. The full CDR3 protein reads CASSVLLRAEAFF.

To note about this clone: The read stops 3 residues short of the end of the CDR3; the missing end is completed from the germline J gene. The rearrangement links TRBV7-2 to TRBJ2-7; possibly TRBD1 for D (6 bases). From germline, CDR1 is SGHTA and CDR2 FQGNSA. Trimming stripped 7 bases from V and 2 bases from J, with 18 bases between. This CDR3 has 15 residues. The sequenced CDR3 bases are TGTGCCAGCAACGACCCCATCGACAGGCCCTACGAG. It is translated as CASNDPIDRPYE. The complete CDR3 sequence is CASNDPIDRPYEQYF. The variable domain in full, with the rest retrieved from reference TRBV7-2 and TRBJ2-7, is GAGVSQSPSNKVTEKGKDVELRCDPISGHTALYWYRQSLGQGLEFLIYFQGNSAPDKSGLPSDRFSAERTGGSVSTLTIQRTQQEDSAVYLCASNDPIDRPYEQYFGPGTRLTVT.